Each of the 19 T cell receptor beta chains below was sequenced from the same sample in a study of blood T cell repertoires in COVID-19. Data came from immunoSEQ multiplex PCR; TCRdb stores just in-frame clones and leaves some out. The sample has about 350,000 clones, roughly nine tenths seen once; the top ten hold approximately 4.1%. The specimen was peripheral blood. These receptors originate from an older woman with COVID-19, enrolled during active disease.

The V gene is TRBV18, the J gene TRBJ1-5; tentative D call: TRBD1 (5 bases). This CDR3 is 15 amino acids long. Trimming stripped 3 bases from V and 0 bases from J, with 9 bases between. The germline CDR1 and CDR2 sequences are KGHSH and LQKENI. The CDR3 reads CASSPTAYSNQPQHF. CDR3 nucleotide sequence: TGTGCCAGCTCACCGACAGCTTATAGCAATCAGCCCCAGCATTTT.

The chain combines TRBV7-2 with TRBJ2-5; D not resolved. CDR1 and CDR2 (germline): SGHTA, FQGNSA. V was pared by 2 bases and J by 2 bases, with 9 bases between. The CDR3 sequence is 14 residues long. CDR3 in amino acids: CASSLYGQQETQYF. For the CDR3, the DNA is TGTGCCAGCAGCTTATATGGTCAGCAAGAGACCCAGTACTTC.

This chain connects TRBV28 to TRBJ2-3; tentatively, D is TRBD1 (6 bases). V was trimmed by 5 bases and J by 3 bases, leaving 15 bases between them. CDR3 size: 15 residues. Germline V gene lookup returns CDR1 MDHEN and CDR2 SYDVKM. This CDR3 reads CASSRGDTQTDTQYF. CDR3 sequence (DNA): TGTGCCAGCAGTAGAGGGGACACCCAGACAGATACGCAGTATTTT.

This chain uses TRBV7-6 with TRBJ1-6; D is perhaps TRBD1 (6 bases). The ends were cut back, 1 base at V and 7 bases at J, with 11 bases in the middle. The CDR3 contains 15 residues. Germline values: CDR1 SGHVS, CDR2 FNYEAQ. The CDR3 DNA is TGTGCCAGCAGCTTAGACAGGGTTGGAAATTCACCCCTCCACTTT. Translating gives CASSLDRVGNSPLHF.

The chain employs TRBV9 and TRBJ1-4; D perhaps matches TRBD1 (5 bases). V lost 4 bases and J lost 5, with 15 bases in between. The germline V gene has CDR1 SGDLS and CDR2 YYNGEE. This CDR3 has 15 residues. The CDR3 coding sequence is TGTGCCAGCAGCTTAGGGTTCAGGGTCAATGAAAAACTGTTTTTT. Amino acid sequence: CASSLGFRVNEKLFF.

V is TRBV9 and J is TRBJ1-4; D ambiguous. The V gene lost 3 bases and the J gene lost 8 bases, with 14 bases spanning the gap. The CDR3 totals 14 residues. Germline CDR1 reads SGDLS; CDR2 reads YYNGEE. CDR3 protein: CASSGGWFGEKLFF. In DNA, the CDR3 is TGTGCCAGCAGCGGTGGGTGGTTCGGGGAAAAACTGTTTTTT.

The chain joins TRBV5-4 to TRBJ2-2, with 7 bases lining up with TRBD2. The CDR3 extends over 16 amino acids. J was trimmed by 3 bases and V by 0 bases; bases with no gene match: 5. Germline V lookup: CDR1 SGHNT, CDR2 YYREEE (reference sequence). This CDR3 is CASSLAIGGYTGELFF. DNA of the CDR3: TGTGCCAGCAGCTTGGCGATCGGGGGGTACACCGGGGAGCTGTTTTTT.

The CDR3 loop is CASSPRDRSNSPLHF. In DNA form, the CDR3 reads TGTGCCAGCAGCCCCAGGGACAGGAGTAATTCACCCCTCCACTTT. The V and J genes are TRBV3-1 (or the pseudogene TRBV3-2) and TRBJ1-6; 8 bases are a match to TRBD1. Germline V gene lookup returns CDR1 LGHDT and CDR2 YNNKEL (reference sequence). The CDR3 is 15 residues long. The junction had 5 bases not matched to a gene; V was cut back by 4 bases and J by 6 bases.

The J gene is TRBJ2-1, the V gene TRBV5-1; 7 positions agree with TRBD2. V shed 1 base and J 2 bases; nucleotides not matched to a gene: 0. The CDR3 runs to 14 residues. Germline-derived CDR1 and CDR2 are SGHRS and YFSETQ. CDR3 loop: CASSLRGAYNEQFF. For the CDR3, the DNA is TGCGCCAGCAGCTTGCGGGGGGCCTACAATGAGCAGTTCTTC.

In DNA, the CDR3 is TGTGCCAGCAGCTTAGCCTTCGCACAGGCCATCGCGGGGGCTTATCAGCCCCAGCATTTT. Translated: CASSLAFAQAIAGAYQPQHF. This chain uses TRBV7-2 with TRBJ1-5; D is perhaps TRBD1 (6 bases). This CDR3 has 20 amino acids. V was clipped by 0 bases and J by 5 bases, with 26 bases between them. CDR1 is SGHTA and CDR2 is FQGNSA in the germline V gene.

This clone was detected only once. The rearrangement links TRBV5-6 to TRBJ1-2, with 7 bases lining up with TRBD1. CDR1 and CDR2 from the germline V gene are SGHDT and YYEEEE. Unmatched junction bases numbered 2, after V lost 3 bases and J lost 3 bases. CDR3 length: 13 amino acids. CDR3 loop: CASSSTGYYGYTF. DNA for the CDR3: TGTGCCAGCAGCTCGACAGGGTACTATGGCTACACCTTC. Looking up the rest from reference TRBV5-6 and TRBJ1-2 gives the full variable domain: DAGVTQSPTHLIKTRGQQVTLRCSPKSGHDTVSWYQQALGQGPQFIFQYYEEEERQRGNFPDRFSGHQFPNYSSELNVNALLLGDSALYLCASSSTGYYGYTFGSGTRLTVV.

V gene TRBV18 combines with J gene TRBJ1-1, with 9 bases fitting TRBD1. The CDR3 totals 14 residues. The germline V gene has CDR1 KGHSH and CDR2 LQKENI. With V trimmed by 4 bases and J by 7 bases, 7 bases remained unmatched. CDR3 nucleotides: TGTGCCAGCTCACACATACAGGGGGCGAGTGAAGCTTTCTTT. Translated: CASSHIQGASEAFF.

The DNA for the CDR3 is TGTGCCAGCAGTTTGAGGTGGGGAAACACCATATATTTT. Protein sequence: CASSLRWGNTIYF. The chain carries TRBV12-3 or TRBV12-4 and TRBJ1-3; the D is unclear. Trimming cost V 3 bases and J 4 bases, with 7 bases left between them. This CDR3 is 13 amino acids long.

The chain joins TRBV29-1 to TRBJ2-1; a weak D match, TRBD1 (6 bases). The CDR3 has 11 amino acids. Germline loops: CDR1 SQVTM, CDR2 ANQGSEA. Between the trimmed V and J ends, which lost 6 bases and 7 bases, there was a span of 10 bases. CDR3 DNA sequence: TGCAGCGTGGGGGCTGGGAATGAGCAGTTCTTC. Translated, it gives CSVGAGNEQFF.

The rearrangement links TRBV9 to TRBJ1-5; 9 nucleotides match TRBD1. Germline assignment: CDR1 SGDLS and CDR2 YYNGEE. V was pared by 4 bases and J by 6 bases, with 8 bases of the junction left unmatched. The CDR3 extends over 15 amino acids. CDR3 sequence reads: CASSFGTGNGQPQHF. The DNA of the CDR3 is TGTGCCAGCAGCTTCGGGACAGGGAACGGTCAGCCCCAGCATTTT.

The chain has TRBV5-5 and TRBJ1-1; D not resolved. Germline V gene data show CDR1 as SGHKS and CDR2 as YYEKEE (reference sequence). This CDR3 spans 12 amino acids. V lost 0 bases, J lost 11 bases, and 11 bases lay in between. The CDR3 bases are TGTGCCAGCAGCTTGGTCCACTTAAAGGCTTTCTTT. The encoded protein is CASSLVHLKAFF. The full variable domain, its missing parts supplied by reference TRBV5-5 and TRBJ1-1, is DAGVTQSPTHLIKTRGQQVTLRCSPISGHKSVSWYQQVLGQGPQFIFQYYEKEERGRGNFPDRFSARQFPNYSSELNVNALLLGDSALYLCASSLVHLKAFFGQGTRLTVV.

The chain couples TRBV6-5 to TRBJ2-2, with 8 bases identical to TRBD1. Germline CDR1 reads MNHEY; CDR2 reads SVGAGI. V lost 5 bases to trimming and J lost 5 bases; unmatched junction nucleotides: 4. The CDR3 runs to 14 residues. CDR3 DNA sequence: TGTGCCAGCAGTAAGACAGGGGTGACCGGGGAGCTGTTTTTT. Encoded protein: CASSKTGVTGELFF.

The rearrangement uses TRBV27 and TRBJ1-1; D possibly corresponds to TRBD1 (6 bases). Trimming cost V 2 bases and J 2 bases, with 12 bases left between them. The germline gives CDR1 MNHEY, CDR2 SMNVEV (reference sequence). This CDR3 comprises 15 residues. CDR3 in amino acids: CASSLRRTVNTEAFF. DNA of the CDR3: TGTGCCAGCAGTTTAAGGAGGACAGTAAACACTGAAGCTTTCTTT.

The genes are TRBV4-1 and TRBJ1-1; D gene unclear. The CDR3 is 15 residues long. Trimming left V 1 base short and J 0 bases short, with 9 bases between. CDR1 and CDR2 (germline): MGHRA, YSYEKL. The CDR3 nucleotides are TGCGCCAGCAGCCAAGGGTCCGGGGTGAACACTGAAGCTTTCTTT. Translating gives CASSQGSGVNTEAFF.